The text below deals with one T cell receptor (beta chain). This record comes from a study of blood T cell repertoires in COVID-19. Study as a whole: Samples of COVID-19 (acute and convalescent) were obtained from the United States, Italy and Spain. The analysed material was cDNA or gDNA that came from T cells, B-cell-depleted T cells, or PBMCs.

In the original processing: Nucleated cell number was recorded as an estimate derived from reference gene primer amplification. The data were produced by immunoSEQ multiplex PCR, yet TCRdb's version contains in-frame clones alone and is incomplete. That table furnishes V, J and clone size, whereas the DNA furnished D and trimming. The sample lists approximately 150,000 clones; just over 85% were seen once. This CDR3 contains 15 residues. From germline, CDR1 is KGHSH and CDR2 LQKENI. V gave up 6 bases and J gave up 6 bases; unmatched junction bases: 13. The receptor was derived from a woman aged 60-75 years with acute or convalescent COVID-19. Sample: peripheral blood. The chain recombines TRBV18 with TRBJ2-7; 8 bases are shared with TRBD1. The CDR3 spells CASSQGTGRSGEQYF. The DNA for the CDR3 is TGTGCCAGCTCCCAAGGGACAGGAAGAAGTGGCGAGCAGTACTTC.